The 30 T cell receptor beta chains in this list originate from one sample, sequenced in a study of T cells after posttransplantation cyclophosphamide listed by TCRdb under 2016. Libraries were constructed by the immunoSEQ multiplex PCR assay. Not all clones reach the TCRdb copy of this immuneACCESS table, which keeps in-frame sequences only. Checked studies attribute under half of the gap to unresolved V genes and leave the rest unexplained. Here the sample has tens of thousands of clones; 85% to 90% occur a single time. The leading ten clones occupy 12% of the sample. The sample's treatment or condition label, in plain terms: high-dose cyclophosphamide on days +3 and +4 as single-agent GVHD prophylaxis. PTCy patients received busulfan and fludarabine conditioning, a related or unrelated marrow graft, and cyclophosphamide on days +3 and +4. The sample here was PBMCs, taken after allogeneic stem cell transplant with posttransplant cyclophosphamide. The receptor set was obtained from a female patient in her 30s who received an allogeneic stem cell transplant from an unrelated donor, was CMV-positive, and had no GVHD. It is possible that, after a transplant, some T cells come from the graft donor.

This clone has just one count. For the CDR3, the DNA is TGCAGCGTTGAAGAGGACAGGGGGCCGGCCGGGGAGCTGTTTTTT. As protein: CSVEEDRGPAGELFF. The V call is TRBV29-1, the J call TRBJ2-2, with 11 positions matching TRBD1. The CDR3 contains 15 residues. From germline, CDR1 is SQVTM and CDR2 ANQGSEA. The J segment lost 6 bases and the V segment lost 0 bases, leaving 3 bases of the junction unmatched.

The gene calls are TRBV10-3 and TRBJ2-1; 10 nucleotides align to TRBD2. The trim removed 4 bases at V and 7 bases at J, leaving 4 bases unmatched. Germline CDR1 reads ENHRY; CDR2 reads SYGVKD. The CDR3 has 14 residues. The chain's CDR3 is CAISGAGGSNEQFF. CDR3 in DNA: TGTGCCATCAGTGGAGCGGGGGGGTCGAATGAGCAGTTCTTC.

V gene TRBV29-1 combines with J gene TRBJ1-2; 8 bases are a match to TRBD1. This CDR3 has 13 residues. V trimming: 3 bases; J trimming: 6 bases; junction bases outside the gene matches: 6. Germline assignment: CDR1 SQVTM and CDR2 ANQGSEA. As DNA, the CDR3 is TGCAGCGTTGATTCGACAGGGGTCCATGGCTACACCTTC. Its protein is CSVDSTGVHGYTF.

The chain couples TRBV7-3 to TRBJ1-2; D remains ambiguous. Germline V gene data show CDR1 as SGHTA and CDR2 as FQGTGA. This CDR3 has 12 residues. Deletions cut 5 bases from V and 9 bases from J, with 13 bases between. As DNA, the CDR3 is TGTGCCAGCAGCCTCCACCCGGGGAGCTACACCTTC. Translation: CASSLHPGSYTF. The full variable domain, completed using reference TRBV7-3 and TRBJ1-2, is GAGVSQTPSNKVTEKGKYVELRCDPISGHTALYWYRQSLGQGPEFLIYFQGTGAADDSGLPNDRFFAVRPEGSVSTLKIQRTERGDSAVYLCASSLHPGSYTFGSGTRLTVV.

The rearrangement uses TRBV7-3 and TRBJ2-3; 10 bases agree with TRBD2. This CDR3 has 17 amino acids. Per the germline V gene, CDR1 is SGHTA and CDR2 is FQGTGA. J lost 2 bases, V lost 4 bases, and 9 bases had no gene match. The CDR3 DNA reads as TGTGCCAGCAGCTCGCCTACTAGCGGGGAATACACAGATACGCAGTATTTT. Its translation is CASSSPTSGEYTDTQYF.

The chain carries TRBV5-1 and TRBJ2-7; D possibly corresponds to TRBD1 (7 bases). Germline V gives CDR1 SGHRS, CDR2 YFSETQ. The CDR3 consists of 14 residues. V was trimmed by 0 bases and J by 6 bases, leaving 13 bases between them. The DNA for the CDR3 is TGCGCCAGCAGCTTGGCCGGAGGGGGCCGCGAGCAGTACTTC. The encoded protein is CASSLAGGGREQYF.

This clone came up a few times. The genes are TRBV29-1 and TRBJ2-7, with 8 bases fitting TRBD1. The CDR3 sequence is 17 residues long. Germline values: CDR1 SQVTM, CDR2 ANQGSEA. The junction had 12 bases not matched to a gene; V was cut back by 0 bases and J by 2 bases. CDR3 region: CSVEDDTEGQETYEQYF. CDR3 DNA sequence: TGCAGCGTTGAAGATGACACCGAGGGACAGGAAACCTACGAGCAGTACTTC.

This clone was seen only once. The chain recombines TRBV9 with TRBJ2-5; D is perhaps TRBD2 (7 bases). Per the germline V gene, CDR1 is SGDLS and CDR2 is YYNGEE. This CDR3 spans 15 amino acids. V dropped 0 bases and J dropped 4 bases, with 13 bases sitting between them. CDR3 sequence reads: CASSVGGGGLETQYF. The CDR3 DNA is TGTGCCAGCAGCGTAGGTGGGGGGGGCTTAGAGACCCAGTACTTC.

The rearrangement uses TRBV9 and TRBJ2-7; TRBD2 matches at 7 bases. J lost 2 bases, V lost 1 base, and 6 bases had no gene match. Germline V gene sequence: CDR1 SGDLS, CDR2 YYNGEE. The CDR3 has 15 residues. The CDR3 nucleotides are TGTGCCAGCAGCGTACGGGCAGGGAGGGCCTACGAGCAGTACTTC. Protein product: CASSVRAGRAYEQYF. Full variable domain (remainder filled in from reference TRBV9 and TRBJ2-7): DSGVTQTPKHLITATGQRVTLRCSPRSGDLSVYWYQQSLDQGLQFLIQYYNGEERAKGNILERFSAQQFPDLHSELNLSSLELGDSALYFCASSVRAGRAYEQYFGPGTRLTVT.

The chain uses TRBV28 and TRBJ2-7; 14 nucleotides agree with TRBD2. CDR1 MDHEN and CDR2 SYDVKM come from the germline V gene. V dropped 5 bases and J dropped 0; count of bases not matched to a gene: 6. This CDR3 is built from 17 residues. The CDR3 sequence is CASSRTSGGISSYEQYF. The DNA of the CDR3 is TGTGCCAGCAGTCGGACTAGCGGGGGGATTAGCTCCTACGAGCAGTACTTC.

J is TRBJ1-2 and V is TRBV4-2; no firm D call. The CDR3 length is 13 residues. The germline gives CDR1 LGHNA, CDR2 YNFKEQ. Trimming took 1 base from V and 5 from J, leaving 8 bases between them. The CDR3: CASSQGRLYGYTF. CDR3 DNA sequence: TGTGCCAGCAGCCAAGGTCGACTTTATGGCTACACCTTC.

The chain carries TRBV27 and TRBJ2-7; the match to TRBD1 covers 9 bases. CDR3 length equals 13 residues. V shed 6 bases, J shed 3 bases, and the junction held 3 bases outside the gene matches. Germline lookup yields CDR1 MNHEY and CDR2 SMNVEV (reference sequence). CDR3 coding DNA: TGTGCCAGCAGCGTGGGACAGGGCTACGAGCAGTACTTC. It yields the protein CASSVGQGYEQYF.

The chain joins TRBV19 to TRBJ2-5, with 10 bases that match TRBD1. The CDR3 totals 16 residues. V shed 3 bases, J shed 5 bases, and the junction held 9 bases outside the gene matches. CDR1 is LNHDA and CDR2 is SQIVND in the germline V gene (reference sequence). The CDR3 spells CASSIARTGGRETQYF. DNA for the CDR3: TGTGCCAGTAGTATCGCCCGGACAGGGGGTCGTGAGACCCAGTACTTC.

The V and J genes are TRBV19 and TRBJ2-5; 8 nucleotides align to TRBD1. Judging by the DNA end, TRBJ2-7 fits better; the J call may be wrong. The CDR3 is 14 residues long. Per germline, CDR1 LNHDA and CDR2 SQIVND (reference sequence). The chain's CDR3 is CASSPDRGPYEQYF. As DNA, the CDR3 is TGTGCCAGTAGCCCTGACAGGGGACCCTACGAGCAGTACTTC.

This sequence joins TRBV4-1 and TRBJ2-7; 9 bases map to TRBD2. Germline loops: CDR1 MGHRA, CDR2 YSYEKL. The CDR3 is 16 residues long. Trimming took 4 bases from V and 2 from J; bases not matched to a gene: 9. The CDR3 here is CASSLLAGIPPYEQYF. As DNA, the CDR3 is TGCGCCAGCAGCCTTCTAGCGGGGATCCCCCCCTACGAGCAGTACTTC.

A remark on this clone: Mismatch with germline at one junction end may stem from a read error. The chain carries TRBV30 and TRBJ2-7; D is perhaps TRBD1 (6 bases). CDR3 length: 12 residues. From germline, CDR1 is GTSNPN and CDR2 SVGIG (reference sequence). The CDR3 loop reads CAWSLMGQGWHF. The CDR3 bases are TGTGCCTGGAGCCTTATGGGACAAGGGTGGCACTTC. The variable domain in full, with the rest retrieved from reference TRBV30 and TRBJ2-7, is SQTIHQWPATLVQPVGSPLSLECTVEGTSNPNLYWYRQAAGRGLQLLFYSVGIGQISSEVPQNLSASRPQDRQFILSSKKLLLSDSGFYLCAWSLMGQGWHFGPGTRLTVT.

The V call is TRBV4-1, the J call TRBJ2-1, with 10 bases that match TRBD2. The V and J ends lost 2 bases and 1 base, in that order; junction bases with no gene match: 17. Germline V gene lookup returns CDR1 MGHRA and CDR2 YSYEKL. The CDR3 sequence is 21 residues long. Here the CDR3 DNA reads TGCGCCAGCAGCCAACCCCCCGGGGCAGCGGGGGGGCGGGGGTCCTACAATGAGCAGTTCTTC. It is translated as CASSQPPGAAGGRGSYNEQFF.

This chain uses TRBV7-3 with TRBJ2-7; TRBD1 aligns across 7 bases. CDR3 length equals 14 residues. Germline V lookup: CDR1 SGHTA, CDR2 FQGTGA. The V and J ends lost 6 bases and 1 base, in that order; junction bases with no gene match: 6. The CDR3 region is CASSSPGQSYEQYF. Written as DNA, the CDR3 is TGTGCCAGCAGTTCGCCGGGACAGTCCTACGAGCAGTACTTC.

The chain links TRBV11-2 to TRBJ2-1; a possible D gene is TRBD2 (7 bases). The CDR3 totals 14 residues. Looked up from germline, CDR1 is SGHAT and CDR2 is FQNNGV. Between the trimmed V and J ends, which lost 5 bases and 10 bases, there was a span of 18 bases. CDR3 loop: CASSLGRGNLEQFF. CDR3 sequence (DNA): TGTGCCAGCAGCCTGGGGAGGGGGAACCTGGAGCAGTTCTTC.

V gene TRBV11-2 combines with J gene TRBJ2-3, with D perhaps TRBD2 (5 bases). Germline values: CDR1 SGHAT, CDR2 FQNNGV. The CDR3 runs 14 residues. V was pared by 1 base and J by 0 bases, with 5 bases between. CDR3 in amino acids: CASSLAGSTDTQYF. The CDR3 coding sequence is TGTGCCAGCAGCTTAGCGGGGAGCACAGATACGCAGTATTTT.

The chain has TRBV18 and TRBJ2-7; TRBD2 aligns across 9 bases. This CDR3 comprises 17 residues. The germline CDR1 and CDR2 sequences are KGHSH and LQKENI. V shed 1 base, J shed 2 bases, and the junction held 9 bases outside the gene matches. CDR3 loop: CASSPLPLTSGTYEQYF. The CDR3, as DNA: TGTGCCAGCTCACCACTACCCCTGACTAGCGGAACCTACGAGCAGTACTTC.

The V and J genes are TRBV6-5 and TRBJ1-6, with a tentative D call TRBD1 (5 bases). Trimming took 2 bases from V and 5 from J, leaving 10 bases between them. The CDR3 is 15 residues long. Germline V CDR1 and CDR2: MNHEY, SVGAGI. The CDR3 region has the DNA TGTGCCAGCAGTTACGGCCAGGGAAATAATTCACCCCTCCACTTT. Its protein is CASSYGQGNNSPLHF.

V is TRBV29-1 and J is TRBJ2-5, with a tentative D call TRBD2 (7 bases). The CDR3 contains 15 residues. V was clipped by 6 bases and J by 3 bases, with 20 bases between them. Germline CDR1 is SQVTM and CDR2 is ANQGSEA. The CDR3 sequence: CSVGFGGRVKETQYF. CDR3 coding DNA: TGCAGCGTAGGGTTCGGGGGGCGAGTAAAAGAGACCCAGTACTTC.

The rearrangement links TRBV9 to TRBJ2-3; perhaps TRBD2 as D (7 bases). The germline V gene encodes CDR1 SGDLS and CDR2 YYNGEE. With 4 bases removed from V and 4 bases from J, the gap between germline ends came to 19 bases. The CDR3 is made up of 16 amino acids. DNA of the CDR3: TGTGCCAGCAGCCCTCGCATAGGGGGGGTGTCAGATACGCAGTATTTT. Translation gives CASSPRIGGVSDTQYF.

CDR3 coding DNA: TGTGCCTGGGGTCTCCCCCGGACTAGCGGGGGATACGAGCAGTACTTC. It encodes CAWGLPRTSGGYEQYF. The V gene is TRBV30, the J gene TRBJ2-7; 13 nucleotides agree with TRBD2. The junction had 11 bases not matched to a gene; V was cut back by 5 bases and J by 4 bases. Germline CDR1 and CDR2: GTSNPN and SVGIG (reference sequence). This CDR3 region has 16 residues.

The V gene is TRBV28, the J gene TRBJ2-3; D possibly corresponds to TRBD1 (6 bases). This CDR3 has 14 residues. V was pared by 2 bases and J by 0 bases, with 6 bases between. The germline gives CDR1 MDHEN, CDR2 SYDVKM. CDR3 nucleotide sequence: TGTGCCAGCAGTTTAAGGGGGAGCACAGATACGCAGTATTTT. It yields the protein CASSLRGSTDTQYF.

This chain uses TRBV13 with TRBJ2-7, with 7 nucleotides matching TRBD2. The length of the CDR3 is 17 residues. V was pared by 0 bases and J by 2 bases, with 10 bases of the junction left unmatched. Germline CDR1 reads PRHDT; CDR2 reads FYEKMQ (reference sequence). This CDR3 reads CASSLGPSGTIAYEQYF. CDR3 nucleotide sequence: TGTGCCAGCAGCTTAGGTCCCTCCGGGACTATCGCCTACGAGCAGTACTTC.

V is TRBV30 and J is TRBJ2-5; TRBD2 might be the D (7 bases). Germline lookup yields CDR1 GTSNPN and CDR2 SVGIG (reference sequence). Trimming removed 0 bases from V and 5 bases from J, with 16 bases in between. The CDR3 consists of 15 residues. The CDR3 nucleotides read TGTGCCTGGAGTGTAAATTGGGGGGGCTTGGAGACCCAGTACTTC. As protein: CAWSVNWGGLETQYF. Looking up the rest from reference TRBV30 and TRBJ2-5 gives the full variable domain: SQTIHQWPATLVQPVGSPLSLECTVEGTSNPNLYWYRQAAGRGLQLLFYSVGIGQISSEVPQNLSASRPQDRQFILSSKKLLLSDSGFYLCAWSVNWGGLETQYFGPGTRLLVL.

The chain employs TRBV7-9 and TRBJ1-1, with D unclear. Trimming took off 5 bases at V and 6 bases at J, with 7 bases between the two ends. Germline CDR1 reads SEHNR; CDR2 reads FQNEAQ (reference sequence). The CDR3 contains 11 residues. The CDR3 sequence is CASSNSPEAFF. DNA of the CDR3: TGTGCCAGCAGCAACTCCCCTGAAGCTTTCTTT.

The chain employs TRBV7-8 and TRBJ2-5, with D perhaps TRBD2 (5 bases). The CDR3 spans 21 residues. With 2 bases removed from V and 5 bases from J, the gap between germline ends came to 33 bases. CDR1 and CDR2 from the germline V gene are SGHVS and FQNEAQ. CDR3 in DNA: TGTGCCAGCAGCTTAAGATCCCGTTTTATGGACTTGTGGGTTAAGTCGGAGACCCAGTACTTC. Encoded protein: CASSLRSRFMDLWVKSETQYF.